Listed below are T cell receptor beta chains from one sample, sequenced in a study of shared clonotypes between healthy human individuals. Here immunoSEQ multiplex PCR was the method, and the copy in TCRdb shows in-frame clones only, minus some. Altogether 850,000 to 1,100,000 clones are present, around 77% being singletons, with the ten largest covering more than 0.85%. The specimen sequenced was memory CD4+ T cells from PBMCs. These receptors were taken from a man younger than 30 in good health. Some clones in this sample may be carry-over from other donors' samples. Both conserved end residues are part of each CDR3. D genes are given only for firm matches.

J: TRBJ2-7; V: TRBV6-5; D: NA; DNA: TGTGCCAGCAGTTACTCGGGGCAGGGCGGGTCCTACGAGCAGTACTTC; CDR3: CASSYSGQGGSYEQYF
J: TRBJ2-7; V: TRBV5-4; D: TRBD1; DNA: TGTGCCAGCAACCGGGACAGGGTACACGAGCAGTACTTC; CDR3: CASNRDRVHEQYF
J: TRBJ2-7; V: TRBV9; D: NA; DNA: TGTGCCAGCAGCCCCCGTCAGGGGGGGTCCTACGAGCAGTACTTC; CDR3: CASSPRQGGSYEQYF
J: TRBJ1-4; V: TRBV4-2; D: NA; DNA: TGTGCCAGCAGCCAAGATGAGGCAGGAGCTAATGAAAAACTGTTTTTT; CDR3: CASSQDEAGANEKLFF
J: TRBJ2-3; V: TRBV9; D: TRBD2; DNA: TGTGCCAGCAGCGTAGATGGGGCTAGCGGGAGCACAGATACGCAGTATTTT; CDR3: CASSVDGASGSTDTQYF
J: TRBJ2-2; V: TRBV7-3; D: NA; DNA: TGTGCCAGCAGCTATAGCGGAACTAACACCGGGGAGCTGTTTTTT; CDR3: CASSYSGTNTGELFF
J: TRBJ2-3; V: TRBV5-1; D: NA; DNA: TGCGCCAGCAGCTTGACGGCTAGCGGCACAGATACGCAGTATTTT; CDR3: CASSLTASGTDTQYF
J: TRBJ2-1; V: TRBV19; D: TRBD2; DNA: TGTGCCAGTAGTACTTGGCGGGAGACCCACAATGAGCAGTTCTTC; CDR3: CASSTWRETHNEQFF
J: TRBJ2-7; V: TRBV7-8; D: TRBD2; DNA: TGTGCCAGCAGCTTGGGACTAGCGCGAAACGAGCAGTACTTC; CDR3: CASSLGLARNEQYF
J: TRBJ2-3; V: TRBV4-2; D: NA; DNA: TGTGCCAGCAGCCAAGTGGACTCAGCCGGGGGCACAGGTACGCAGTATTTT; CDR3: CASSQVDSAGGTGTQYF
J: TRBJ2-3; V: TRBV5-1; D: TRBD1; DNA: TGCGCCAGCAGCCCGCAGCCGGGACAGGGTGGCACAGATACGCAGTATTTT; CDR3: CASSPQPGQGGTDTQYF
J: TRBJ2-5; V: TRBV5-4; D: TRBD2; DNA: TGTGCCAGCAGCAATAGCGGGAGGAGGGGGGAGACCCAGTACTTC; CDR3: CASSNSGRRGETQYF
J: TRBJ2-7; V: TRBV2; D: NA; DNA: TGTGCCAGCAGTGGTCAGGGCTACGAGCAGTACTTC; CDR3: CASSGQGYEQYF
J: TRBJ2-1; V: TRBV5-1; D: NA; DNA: TGCGCCAGCAGCCTACTTCAGATCCATGAGCAGTTCTTC; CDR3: CASSLLQIHEQFF
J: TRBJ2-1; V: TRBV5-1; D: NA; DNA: TGCGCCAGCAGCTTAGCCAATGAGCAGTTCTTC; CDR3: CASSLANEQFF
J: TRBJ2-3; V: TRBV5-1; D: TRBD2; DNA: TGCGCCAGCAGCTTGACTAGCGGGGGGCCAGATACGCAGTATTTT; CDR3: CASSLTSGGPDTQYF